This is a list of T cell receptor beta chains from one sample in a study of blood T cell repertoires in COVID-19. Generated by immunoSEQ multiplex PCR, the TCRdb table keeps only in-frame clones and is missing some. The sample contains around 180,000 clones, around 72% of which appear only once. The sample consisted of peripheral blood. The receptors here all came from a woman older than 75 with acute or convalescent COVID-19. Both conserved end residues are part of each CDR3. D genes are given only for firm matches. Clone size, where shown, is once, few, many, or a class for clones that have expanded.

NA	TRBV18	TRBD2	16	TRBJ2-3	CASSPGLAGFTDTQYF	TGTGCCAGCTCACCGGGACTAGCGGGATTCACAGATACGCAGTATTTT
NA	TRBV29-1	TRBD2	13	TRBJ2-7	CSVLMRTSVAQYF	TGCAGCGTTTTAATGCGGACTAGTGTCGCACAGTACTTC
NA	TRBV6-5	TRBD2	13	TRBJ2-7	CASEASGDYEQYF	TGTGCCAGCGAGGCTAGCGGAGATTACGAGCAGTACTTC
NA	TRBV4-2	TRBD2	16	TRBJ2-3	CASSQDLAGGTDTQYF	TGTGCCAGCAGCCAAGATCTAGCGGGAGGCACAGATACGCAGTATTTT
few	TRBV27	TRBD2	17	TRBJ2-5	CASSPRGLAGESGTQYF	TGTGCCAGCAGTCCACGGGGACTAGCGGGAGAGTCGGGGACCCAGTACTTC
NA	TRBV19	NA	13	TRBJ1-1	CASTTGSGTEAFF	TGTGCCAGTACTACCGGTTCTGGCACTGAAGCTTTCTTT
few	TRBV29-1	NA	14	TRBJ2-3	CSVNTGYSTDTQYF	TGCAGCGTTAATACGGGTTATAGCACAGATACGCAGTATTTT
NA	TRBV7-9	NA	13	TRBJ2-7	CASSLYSSYEQYF	TGTGCCAGCAGCTTATACAGCTCCTACGAGCAGTACTTC
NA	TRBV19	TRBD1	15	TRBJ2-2	CASNDPGQGTGELFF	TGTGCCAGTAACGATCCGGGACAGGGGACCGGGGAGCTGTTTTTT
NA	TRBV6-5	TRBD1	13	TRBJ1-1	CASLRQGGTEAFF	TGTGCCAGCCTTAGACAGGGAGGAACTGAAGCTTTCTTT
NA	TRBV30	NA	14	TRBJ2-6	CAWTTVPGANVLTF	TGTGCCTGGACGACAGTTCCTGGGGCCAACGTCCTGACTTTC
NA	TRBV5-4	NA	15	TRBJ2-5	CASSGELAFGETQYF	TGTGCCAGCAGCGGGGAGTTAGCCTTCGGGGAGACCCAGTACTTC
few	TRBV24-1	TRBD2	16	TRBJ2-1	CATSDPTSGSRNEQFF	TGTGCCACCAGTGACCCGACTAGCGGGAGTCGGAATGAGCAGTTCTTC
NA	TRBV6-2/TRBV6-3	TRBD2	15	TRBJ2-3	CASSGTSGRSDTQYF	TGTGCCAGCAGTGGGACTAGCGGGAGATCAGATACGCAGTATTTT
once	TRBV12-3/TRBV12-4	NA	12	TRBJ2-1	CASSFIYNEQFF	TGTGCCAGCAGTTTCATTTACAATGAGCAGTTCTTC
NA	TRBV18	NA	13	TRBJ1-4	CASSPPLGEKLFF	TGTGCCAGCTCACCACCTTTGGGAGAGAAACTGTTTTTT
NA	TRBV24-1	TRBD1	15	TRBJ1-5	CATSESGQGDQPQHF	TGTGCCACCAGTGAATCGGGACAGGGGGATCAGCCCCAGCATTTT
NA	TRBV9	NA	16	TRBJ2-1	CASSARDGVGDNEQFF	TGTGCCAGCAGCGCAAGAGACGGGGTTGGGGACAATGAGCAGTTCTTC
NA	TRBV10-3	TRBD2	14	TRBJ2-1	CATQGTSGYNEQFF	TGTGCCACCCAAGGGACTAGCGGCTACAATGAGCAGTTCTTC
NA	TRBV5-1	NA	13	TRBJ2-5	CASSPAPGETQYF	TGCGCCAGCAGTCCTGCCCCGGGGGAGACCCAGTACTTC
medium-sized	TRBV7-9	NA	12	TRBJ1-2	CASSLTTGGYTF	TGTGCCAGCAGCTTAACAACGGGAGGCTACACCTTC
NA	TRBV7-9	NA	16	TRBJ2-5	CASSPNSGRPWETQYF	TGTGCCAGCAGCCCGAACAGCGGACGGCCCTGGGAGACCCAGTACTTC
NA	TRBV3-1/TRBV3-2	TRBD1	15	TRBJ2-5	CASSQYRGKTETQYF	TGTGCCAGCAGCCAGTACAGGGGAAAAACAGAGACCCAGTACTTC
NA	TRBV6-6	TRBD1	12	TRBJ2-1	CASGTGRDEQFF	TGTGCCAGCGGGACAGGCCGGGATGAGCAGTTCTTC
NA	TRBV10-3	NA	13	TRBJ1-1	CAIRLGDGTEAFF	TGTGCCATCAGACTGGGAGATGGCACTGAAGCTTTCTTT
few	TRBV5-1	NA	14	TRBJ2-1	CASSLSGHGDEQFF	TGCGCCAGCAGCTTGTCGGGACACGGCGATGAGCAGTTCTTC
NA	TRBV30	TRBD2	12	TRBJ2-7	CASGLAADEQYF	TGTGCCTCAGGACTAGCGGCGGACGAGCAGTACTTC
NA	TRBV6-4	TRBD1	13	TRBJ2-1	CASSSHRGTEQFF	TGTGCCAGCAGTTCACACAGGGGGACTGAGCAGTTCTTC
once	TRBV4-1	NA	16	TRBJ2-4	CASSHVGEPGQGIQYF	TGCGCCAGCAGCCATGTAGGGGAACCCGGGCAGGGCATTCAGTACTTC
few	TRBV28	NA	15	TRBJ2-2	CASSLWTTNTGELFF	TGTGCCAGCAGTTTATGGACAACGAACACCGGGGAGCTGTTTTTT
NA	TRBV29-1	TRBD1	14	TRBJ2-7	CSVVPRQGRYEQYF	TGCAGCGTTGTCCCGCGACAGGGGAGGTACGAGCAGTACTTC
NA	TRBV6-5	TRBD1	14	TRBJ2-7	CASKEGQGSYEQYF	TGTGCCAGCAAGGAAGGACAGGGCTCCTACGAGCAGTACTTC
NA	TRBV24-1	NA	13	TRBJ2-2	CATTGNPGGELFF	TGTGCCACCACAGGCAACCCCGGCGGGGAGCTGTTTTTT
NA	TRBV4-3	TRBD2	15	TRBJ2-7	CASTLNLASGNWQYF	TGCGCCAGCACCTTAAATCTCGCTAGCGGGAATTGGCAGTACTTC
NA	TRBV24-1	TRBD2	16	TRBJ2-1	CATSDPGTSGHNEQFF	TGTGCCACCAGTGATCCCGGGACTAGCGGACACAATGAGCAGTTCTTC
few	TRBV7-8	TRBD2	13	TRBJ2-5	CASSFSGRETQYF	TGTGCCAGCAGCTTTAGCGGGAGAGAGACCCAGTACTTC
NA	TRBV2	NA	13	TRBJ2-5	CASSELTAGTQYF	TGTGCCAGCAGTGAATTGACAGCGGGGACCCAGTACTTC
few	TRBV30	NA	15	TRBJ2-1	CAWSVRTSSYNEQFF	TGTGCCTGGAGTGTACGTACGAGCTCCTACAATGAGCAGTTCTTC
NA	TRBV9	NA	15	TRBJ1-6	CASSPQGQYNSPLHF	TGTGCCAGCAGCCCCCAAGGACAGTATAATTCACCCCTCCACTTT
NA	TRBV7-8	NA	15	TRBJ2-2	CASSRTETNTGELFF	TGTGCCAGCAGCAGGACAGAGACGAACACCGGGGAGCTGTTTTTT
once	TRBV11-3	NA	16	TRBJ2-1	CASSLNYGQAYNEQFF	TGTGCCAGCAGCTTAAATTACGGCCAGGCGTACAATGAGCAGTTCTTC
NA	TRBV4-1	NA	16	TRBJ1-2	CASSQDSAGSNYGYTF	TGCGCCAGCAGCCAAGATTCCGCAGGATCTAACTATGGCTACACCTTC